This is a list of T cell receptor beta chains from one sample in a study of beta chain features in type 1 diabetes. Measured with immunoSEQ multiplex PCR; TCRdb has only the in-frame clones, and not every one. The table has about 320,000 clones, about 14% seen once; the top ten hold 6.7%. The sample taken for sequencing was central memory CD4+ T cells from blood. The receptors come from a young man in good health. Both conserved end residues are part of each CDR3. Each record gives: J gene, clone size, V gene, D gene, CDR3 protein, CDR3 DNA. The D gene is left open where the match is weak. Not all rows give a size; the values are once, few, many and, for expanded clones, a class.

TRBJ1-6	.	TRBV4-3	.	CASSQRTSAYNSPLHF	TGCGCCAGCAGCCAACGGACCTCTGCGTATAATTCACCCCTCCACTTT
TRBJ2-1	.	TRBV5-1	TRBD2	CASSHTPSGGYNEQFF	TGCGCCAGCAGCCACACCCCCAGCGGGGGGTACAATGAGCAGTTCTTC
TRBJ1-1	.	TRBV2	.	CASSGTEMNTEAFF	TGTGCCAGCAGTGGGACAGAGATGAACACTGAGGCTTTCTTT
TRBJ1-2	few	TRBV18	TRBD1	CASSPPQRQGARGYTF	TGTGCCAGCTCACCACCCCAAAGACAGGGGGCTCGTGGCTACACCTTC
TRBJ2-5	few	TRBV5-1	.	CASSLTGKETQYF	TGCGCCAGCAGCTTAACGGGAAAGGAGACCCAGTACTTC
TRBJ2-1	.	TRBV7-9	TRBD2	CASSYTAGVVYNEQFF	TGTGCCAGCAGCTACACAGCGGGAGTAGTTTACAATGAGCAGTTCTTC
TRBJ1-2	few	TRBV4-2	.	CASSQDRRVGQNYGYTF	TGTGCCAGCAGCCAAGATCGTCGAGTTGGACAGAACTATGGCTACACCTTC
TRBJ1-2	.	TRBV7-3	.	CASQNCGYTF	TGTGCCAGCCAGAATTGTGGCTACACCTTC
TRBJ1-2	.	TRBV11-2	.	CASSLNRVNRDSGYTF	TGTGCCAGCAGCTTAAATCGGGTGAATCGGGATTCCGGCTACACCTTC
TRBJ2-3	.	TRBV12-5	.	CASGFGTGDTDTQYF	TGTGCTAGTGGTTTTGGGACTGGAGACACAGATACGCAGTATTTT
TRBJ2-5	few	TRBV7-3	TRBD2	CASSLASGGAQETQYF	TGTGCCAGCAGCTTAGCGAGCGGGGGGGCCCAAGAGACCCAGTACTTC
TRBJ2-3	few	TRBV7-2	.	CASSFSDRTDTQYF	TGTGCCAGCAGCTTTAGCGACCGCACAGATACGCAGTATTTT
TRBJ1-5	.	TRBV19	TRBD1	CASRSGTGGMSNQPQHF	TGTGCCAGTAGATCCGGGACAGGGGGCATGAGCAATCAGCCCCAGCATTTT